In its sample, the clone carrying this TCR beta chain was seen a few times. No antigen is known for it. V trimming: 4 bases; J trimming: 2 bases; junction bases outside the gene matches: 5. The CDR3 extends over 15 amino acids. Germline loops: CDR1 LNHNV, CDR2 YYDKDF (reference sequence). The source of the sample is a study of Graves' ophthalmopathy and Graves' hyperthyroidism. General observations from the study: Both a roughly 70% sensitivity and a 72.22% specificity characterized the model's predictions of ophthalmopathy progression. Most expanded clonotypes from thyroid (those above 0.001 frequency) were also found in blood. A roughly 81% specificity and 87.88% sensitivity were achieved by a 13-signature model that separated ophthalmopathy from stable hyperthyroidism.

Each diagnosis was determined on the basis of clinical symptoms, serum thyroxine, TRAb, thyroid ultrasound and orbital computed tomography. From RNA, the CDR3 regions of TCR beta chains were amplified and sequenced. An opening RT-PCR round employed HTBI primers and preceded a second-round multiplex PCR. TCRdb re-derived calls from the multiplex PCR reads in MiXCR, one entry per CDR3 protein. The sample includes around 1,200,000 distinct CDR3 sequences, about 35% seen only once; the top ten take 8.5% to 14%. This receptor was taken from an adult man with Graves' hyperthyroidism. This chain connects TRBV15 to TRBJ2-3; TRBD1 aligns across 8 bases. The sequencing input was peripheral blood or thyroid tissue (not recorded which). The CDR3 DNA follows: TGTGCCACCAGCAACAGGGGGGACCCCACAGATACGCAGTATTTT. Protein product: CATSNRGDPTDTQYF.